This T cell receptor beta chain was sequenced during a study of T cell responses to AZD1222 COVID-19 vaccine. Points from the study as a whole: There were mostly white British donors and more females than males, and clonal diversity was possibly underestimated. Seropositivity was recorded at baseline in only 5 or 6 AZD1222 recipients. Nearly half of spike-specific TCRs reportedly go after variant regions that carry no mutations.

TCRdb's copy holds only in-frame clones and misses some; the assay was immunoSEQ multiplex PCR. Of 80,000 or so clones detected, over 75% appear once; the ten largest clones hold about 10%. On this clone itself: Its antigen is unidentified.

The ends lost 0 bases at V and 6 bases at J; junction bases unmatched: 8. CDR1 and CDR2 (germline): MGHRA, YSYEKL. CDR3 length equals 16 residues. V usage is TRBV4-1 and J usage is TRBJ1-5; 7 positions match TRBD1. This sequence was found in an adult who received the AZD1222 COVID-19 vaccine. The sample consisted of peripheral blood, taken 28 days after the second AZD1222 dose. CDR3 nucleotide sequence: TGCGCCAGCAGCCAAGATCGACAGGGAGTTGGTCAGCCCCAGCATTTT. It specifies CASSQDRQGVGQPQHF.